These T cell receptor beta chains were read from a single sample in a study of T cell repertoires in cytomegalovirus infection. TCRdb itself ran the reads through MiXCR, one entry per CDR3 protein. The table includes 250,000 to 300,000 distinct CDR3 sequences, 9.1% detected once. The sequenced sample consisted of PBMCs. Receptor source: a human donor in good health (CMV status not recorded). Some clones in this sample may be carry-over from other donors' samples. The CDR3 runs from the conserved cysteine through the conserved F or W. D genes are given only for firm matches. Part of the rows lack a size; the others show once, few, many or a class for expanded clones.

abundance: many; j_gene: TRBJ1-1; d_gene: TRBD1; len: 16; v_gene: TRBV6-1; CDR3aa: CASSEVFYRGNTEAFF; CDR3nt: TGTGCCAGCAGTGAAGTATTCTACAGGGGGAACACTGAAGCTTTCTTT
abundance: .; j_gene: TRBJ2-7; d_gene: .; len: 13; v_gene: TRBV7-2; CDR3aa: CASSDRATYEQYF; CDR3nt: TGTGCCAGCAGCGACCGGGCCACCTACGAGCAGTACTTC
abundance: many; j_gene: TRBJ1-2; d_gene: .; len: 16; v_gene: TRBV7-2; CDR3aa: CASSREGPGTIYGYTF; CDR3nt: TGTGCCAGCAGCCGCGAAGGACCCGGGACAATCTATGGCTACACCTTC
abundance: few; j_gene: TRBJ1-1; d_gene: .; len: 15; v_gene: TRBV5-4; CDR3aa: CASSSFLGAETEAFF; CDR3nt: TGTGCCAGCAGCTCCTTCCTGGGGGCGGAAACTGAAGCTTTCTTT
abundance: many; j_gene: TRBJ1-2; d_gene: .; len: 14; v_gene: TRBV7-2; CDR3aa: CASSLRQGSDGYTF; CDR3nt: TGTGCCAGCAGCTTACGGCAGGGGAGCGATGGCTACACCTTC
abundance: many; j_gene: TRBJ2-7; d_gene: .; len: 15; v_gene: TRBV7-2; CDR3aa: CASSFSRGPSYEQYF; CDR3nt: TGTGCCAGCAGCTTTTCGCGGGGGCCGTCCTACGAGCAGTACTTC
abundance: many; j_gene: TRBJ1-2; d_gene: .; len: 12; v_gene: TRBV20-1; CDR3aa: CSGRLTGYGYTF; CDR3nt: TGCAGTGGACGATTGACCGGCTATGGCTACACCTTC
abundance: many; j_gene: TRBJ2-2; d_gene: .; len: 13; v_gene: TRBV7-2; CDR3aa: CASSSRDTGELFF; CDR3nt: TGTGCCAGCAGCTCGAGGGACACCGGGGAGCTGTTTTTT
abundance: .; j_gene: TRBJ1-1; d_gene: .; len: 15; v_gene: TRBV7-3; CDR3aa: CASSSTGVMNTEAFF; CDR3nt: TGTGCCAGCAGCTCGACAGGTGTAATGAACACTGAAGCTTTCTTT
abundance: few; j_gene: TRBJ1-1; d_gene: .; len: 12; v_gene: TRBV29-1; CDR3aa: CSVVQEGTEAFF; CDR3nt: TGCAGCGTTGTCCAGGAGGGCACTGAAGCTTTCTTT
abundance: many; j_gene: TRBJ2-1; d_gene: TRBD2; len: 14; v_gene: TRBV19; CDR3aa: CASRTSGRAVEQFF; CDR3nt: TGTGCCAGCAGGACTAGCGGGAGGGCGGTTGAGCAGTTCTTC
abundance: many; j_gene: TRBJ1-5; d_gene: .; len: 14; v_gene: TRBV28; CDR3aa: CASTLDSRNQPQHF; CDR3nt: TGTGCCAGCACTCTTGACAGCCGCAATCAGCCCCAGCATTTT
abundance: many; j_gene: TRBJ1-1; d_gene: .; len: 12; v_gene: TRBV20-1; CDR3aa: CSAAKENTEAFF; CDR3nt: TGCAGTGCCGCTAAGGAGAACACTGAAGCTTTCTTT
abundance: many; j_gene: TRBJ2-1; d_gene: TRBD2; len: 16; v_gene: TRBV7-2; CDR3aa: CASSFTSGGAYNEQFF; CDR3nt: TGTGCCAGCAGCTTTACTAGCGGGGGGGCCTACAATGAGCAGTTCTTC
abundance: few; j_gene: TRBJ2-7; d_gene: .; len: 14; v_gene: TRBV5-4; CDR3aa: CASSSRQLVYEQYF; CDR3nt: TGTGCCAGCAGCTCGCGACAGCTAGTCTACGAGCAGTACTTC
abundance: many; j_gene: TRBJ2-3; d_gene: .; len: 17; v_gene: TRBV14; CDR3aa: CASSQVAQSVIGDTQYF; CDR3nt: TGTGCCAGCAGCCAAGTCGCACAGTCGGTGATCGGGGATACGCAGTATTTT
abundance: many; j_gene: TRBJ2-5; d_gene: TRBD1; len: 15; v_gene: TRBV5-1; CDR3aa: CASSLAGGEGETQYF; CDR3nt: TGCGCCAGCAGCTTGGCAGGGGGAGAAGGCGAGACCCAGTACTTC